The TCR beta chain described here comes from a study of blood T cells in healthy people across ages. On the study more broadly: Per two T cells, about one barcoded beta molecule was captured through template switching.

CDR3 length equals 13 residues. V was shortened by 6 bases and J by 5 bases, with 16 bases between the two germline ends. CDR1 DFQATT and CDR2 SNEGSKA come from the germline V gene (reference sequence). This clonotype was found a few times. A second PCR of 7 to 11 cycles used a sample-barcoded 5' primer and a J-beta primer mix. Each cDNA was tagged by a template-switch adaptor containing 12 random nucleotides. In TCRdb, the 5' RACE reads were re-called with MiXCR into one record per CDR3 protein. The sample has roughly 2 million distinct CDR3 sequences, roughly 49% seen once. Peripheral blood samples of 9 to 10 milliliters were drawn from each donor. No fewer than 6.5 million PBMCs went into each sample.

Sequencing was carried out using blood. This receptor was taken from a middle-aged woman in good health. The V call is TRBV20-1, the J call TRBJ2-5; D gene uncertain. CDR3: CSANRADWETQYF. CDR3 nucleotide sequence: TGCAGTGCCAACCGGGCGGATTGGGAGACCCAGTACTTC.